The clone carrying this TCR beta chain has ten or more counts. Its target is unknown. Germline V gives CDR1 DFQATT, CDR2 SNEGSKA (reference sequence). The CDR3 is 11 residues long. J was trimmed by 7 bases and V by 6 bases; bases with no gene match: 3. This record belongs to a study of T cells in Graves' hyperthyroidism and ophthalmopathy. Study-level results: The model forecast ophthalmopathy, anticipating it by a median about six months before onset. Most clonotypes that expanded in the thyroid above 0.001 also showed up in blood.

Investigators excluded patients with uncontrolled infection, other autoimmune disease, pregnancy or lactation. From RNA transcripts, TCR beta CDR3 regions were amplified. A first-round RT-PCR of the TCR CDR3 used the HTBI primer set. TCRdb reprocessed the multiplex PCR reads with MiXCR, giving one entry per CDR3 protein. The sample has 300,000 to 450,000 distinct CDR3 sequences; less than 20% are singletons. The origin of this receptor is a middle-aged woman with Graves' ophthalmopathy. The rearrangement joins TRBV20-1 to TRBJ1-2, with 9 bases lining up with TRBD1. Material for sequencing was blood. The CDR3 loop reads CSATGGSGYTF. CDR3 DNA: TGCAGTGCCACAGGGGGCTCTGGCTACACCTTC.